This T cell receptor beta chain came from a study of blood T cell repertoires in COVID-19. Study in general: Sites in the United States, Italy and Spain provided acute and convalescent COVID-19 samples. PBMCs, B-cell-depleted T cells, or T cells provided the cDNA or gDNA that made up the material.

The table lists this clone with a few counts. As processed by the authors: From reference gene primer amplification, estimates of nucleated cell counts were derived. Clones were sequenced by immunoSEQ multiplex PCR, and TCRdb holds only the in-frame ones, with some missing. That table gives V, J and clone size, and the DNA gave D and trimming. The profile shows more than 400,000 clones, approximately 83% of them singletons. V lost 2 bases, J lost 7 bases, and 2 bases lay in between. CDR3 length: 11 residues. Sample: peripheral blood. This receptor was taken from a human donor in a cohort sampled during active COVID-19. The chain uses TRBV12-3 or TRBV12-4 and TRBJ2-2; D unclear. The CDR3 protein is CASSLYGELFF. The CDR3 DNA reads TGTGCCAGCAGTTTATACGGGGAGCTGTTTTTT.